This entry lists 29 T cell receptor beta chains sequenced from one sample in a study of blood T cells in healthy people across ages. Combining a sample-barcoded 5' primer with a J-beta primer mix, a second PCR ran for roughly 7 to 11 cycles. One entry per CDR3 protein results from TCRdb running MiXCR on the 5' RACE reads. The sample consists of over 1.5 million distinct CDR3 sequences, just under 50% of them appearing once. The sample consisted of blood. These receptor sequences come from a woman aged 40 to 55 in good health.

V gene TRBV7-8 combines with J gene TRBJ2-3, with 8 bases fitting TRBD2. CDR3 length equals 14 residues. The V gene's germline CDR1 is SGHVS and CDR2 FQNEAQ. The ends lost 3 bases at V and 4 bases at J; junction bases unmatched: 3. This CDR3 is CASSFPTSADTQYF. For the CDR3, the DNA is TGTGCCAGCAGCTTCCCGACTAGCGCAGATACGCAGTATTTT.

The CDR3 bases are TGCGCCAGCAGCTTGTTGGGACTAGCGGGCTACAATGAGCAGTTCTTC. This encodes CASSLLGLAGYNEQFF. This chain connects TRBV5-1 to TRBJ2-1, with 12 positions matching TRBD2. The germline CDR1 and CDR2 sequences are SGHRS and YFSETQ. The CDR3 has 16 amino acids. V lost 1 base, J lost 3 bases, and 2 bases stayed unmatched.

The genes are TRBV4-1 and TRBJ2-1; TRBD1 is a possible D gene (8 bases). CDR3 length equals 16 residues. V lost 4 bases, J lost 13 bases, and 26 bases lay in between. Germline V CDR1 and CDR2: MGHRA, YSYEKL. CDR3 sequence reads: CASSPTGEGLGETQFF. CDR3 coding DNA: TGCGCCAGCAGCCCGACAGGGGAGGGACTGGGGGAGACCCAGTTCTTC.

This chain links TRBV7-9 with TRBJ2-1; 14 bases are a match to TRBD2. V dropped 7 bases and J dropped 7; count of bases not matched to a gene: 6. The CDR3 loop spans 15 amino acids. Germline V gene data show CDR1 as SEHNR and CDR2 as FQNEAQ (reference sequence). DNA of the CDR3: TGTGCCAGCATGTTGGGACTAGCGGGGGATAATGAGCAGTTCTTC. This translates into CASMLGLAGDNEQFF.

The chain combines TRBV9 with TRBJ2-5; possible D gene TRBD2, 6 bases. Trimming shortened V by 0 bases and J by 1 base, and 19 bases separated the two germline ends. The CDR3 extends over 18 amino acids. CDR1 SGDLS and CDR2 YYNGEE come from the germline V gene. This chain's CDR3 is CASSVAGAIGALQETQYF. CDR3 nucleotide sequence: TGTGCCAGCAGCGTAGCGGGAGCAATAGGGGCTCTCCAAGAGACCCAGTACTTC.

This clonotype was detected only a few times. The chain is built from TRBV5-1 and TRBJ2-5; unclear D gene. CDR3 length: 17 amino acids. The germline V gene has CDR1 SGHRS and CDR2 YFSETQ. V was cut by 0 bases and J by 2 bases, with 17 bases left in between. The CDR3 loop reads CASSLGLRPIYQETQYF. The CDR3 DNA sequence: TGCGCCAGCAGCTTGGGGCTACGCCCGATTTATCAAGAGACCCAGTACTTC.

With respect to this clonotype: Without the conserved terminal phenylalanine or tryptophan, this CDR3 likely stems from a read error. V and J are TRBV7-8 and TRBJ2-7; perhaps TRBD1 as D (5 bases). CDR3 length: 13 residues. Germline V gives CDR1 SGHVS, CDR2 FQNEAQ. V was cut by 10 bases and J by 5 bases, with 18 bases left in between. For the CDR3, the DNA is TGTGCCACCGGGCCAGGGCCCCCCCACGAGCAGTACTTA. Its translation: CATGPGPPHEQYL.

The chain joins TRBV5-1 to TRBJ2-1; 9 bases are a match to TRBD1. The CDR3 is 16 amino acids. Losses at the gene ends were 0 bases for V and 6 bases for J; bases not matched to a gene: 7. Germline lookup yields CDR1 SGHRS and CDR2 YFSETQ. DNA of the CDR3: TGCGCCAGCAGCTTGGGGTCGGGACAGGGTTCCAATGAGCAGTTCTTC. Translated, it gives CASSLGSGQGSNEQFF.

The V gene is TRBV20-1, the J gene TRBJ2-1; 10 bases map to TRBD2. Germline V gene sequence: CDR1 DFQATT, CDR2 SNEGSKA (reference sequence). After removal of 2 bases from V and 6 bases from J, the junction contained 4 bases not matched to a gene. The CDR3 covers 14 residues. The CDR3: CSARKPSGSNEQFF. Written as DNA, the CDR3 is TGCAGTGCTAGAAAGCCTAGCGGGAGCAATGAGCAGTTCTTC.

The chain has TRBV6-2 or TRBV6-3 and TRBJ2-5; TRBD1 might be the D (6 bases). V was clipped by 0 bases and J by 1 base, with 21 bases between them. The CDR3 consists of 19 residues. Germline-derived CDR1 and CDR2 are MNHEY and SVGEGT. CDR3 DNA sequence: TGTGCCAGCAGTTACTCGAGGAGTGGGGGCCCGGTCACCCAAGAGACCCAGTACTTC. Translation: CASSYSRSGGPVTQETQYF.

The rearrangement joins TRBV6-2 or TRBV6-3 to TRBJ2-1; D remains unclear. The J call may be in error: the DNA end matches TRBJ2-7 better. This CDR3 has 15 amino acids. Germline loops: CDR1 MNHEY, CDR2 SVGEGT. CDR3 sequence (DNA): TGTGCCAGCAGCCCTCCCTCGAGCTCCTACAATGAGCAGTACTTC. As protein: CASSPPSSSYNEQYF.

The gene calls are TRBV7-2 and TRBJ2-1; D possibly corresponds to TRBD2 (7 bases). V was clipped by 6 bases and J by 8 bases, with 20 bases between them. Germline loops: CDR1 SGHTA, CDR2 FQGNSA. There are 15 residues in the CDR3. This CDR3 reads CASSLARGQVDEQFF. The CDR3 coding sequence is TGTGCCAGCAGTCTAGCGCGGGGGCAAGTCGATGAGCAGTTCTTC.

V and J are TRBV6-6 and TRBJ2-7, with 11 bases identical to TRBD1. The CDR3 is 16 amino acids. V trimming: 7 bases; J trimming: 2 bases; junction bases outside the gene matches: 10. Germline loops: CDR1 MNHNY, CDR2 SVGAGI (reference sequence). The CDR3 DNA reads TGTGCCAGCAACACGTTCGGGACAGGGGGTGCCTACGAGCAGTACTTC. Translating gives CASNTFGTGGAYEQYF.

The chain links TRBV5-1 to TRBJ1-1; no firm D call. Germline CDR1 reads SGHRS; CDR2 reads YFSETQ. The germline V and J ends were trimmed by 0 bases and 6 bases, with 6 bases remaining between them. This CDR3 is built from 12 residues. The CDR3 DNA sequence: TGCGCCAGCAGCTTGGAGGTAGCTGAAGCTTTCTTT. Protein sequence: CASSLEVAEAFF.

V usage is TRBV10-2 and J usage is TRBJ2-1; 9 bases are a match to TRBD1. The CDR3 runs to 12 residues. Germline V gene lookup returns CDR1 WSHSY and CDR2 SAAADI. After removal of 6 bases from V and 14 bases from J, the junction contained 8 bases not matched to a gene. The chain's CDR3 is CASRPGQGLEFF. The CDR3 region has the DNA TGCGCCAGCAGACCGGGACAGGGCTTGGAGTTCTTC.

This chain connects TRBV20-1 to TRBJ2-3; D ambiguous. Germline CDR1 and CDR2: DFQATT and SNEGSKA (reference sequence). The CDR3 runs to 15 residues. The V end was cut by 0 bases, the J end by 2 bases, with 12 bases between. CDR3 nucleotides: TGCAGTGCTAGAGATGGAGCGAGCAACACAGATACGCAGTATTTT. Amino acid sequence: CSARDGASNTDTQYF.

This chain joins TRBV24-1 and TRBJ2-1; the match to TRBD2 covers 10 bases. CDR1 and CDR2 (germline): KGHDR, SFDVKD. The J segment lost 6 bases and the V segment lost 5 bases, leaving 12 bases of the junction unmatched. CDR3 length: 17 amino acids. The CDR3 region is CATSGFLTSGDPNEQFF. The CDR3 region has the DNA TGTGCCACCAGTGGTTTCCTCACTAGCGGGGACCCCAATGAGCAGTTCTTC.

The chain recombines TRBV4-2 with TRBJ1-4; 7 bases are shared with TRBD1. V was clipped by 3 bases and J by 3 bases; unmatched bases: 7. Germline V gene sequence: CDR1 LGHNA, CDR2 YNFKEQ. The CDR3 runs 16 residues. The CDR3 sequence: CASSQLGTVPNEKLFF. The CDR3 DNA follows: TGTGCCAGCAGCCAGTTAGGGACAGTTCCTAATGAAAAACTGTTTTTT.

In regard to this clonotype: At one end, the junction sequence differs from germline, possibly due to a read error. The chain carries TRBV12-3 or TRBV12-4 and TRBJ2-3, with D perhaps matching TRBD2 (6 bases). This CDR3 contains 14 residues. CDR3 nucleotide sequence: TGTGCCAGCCTAGCGATATGGGGCACAGACACGCAGTATTTT. It yields the protein CASLAIWGTDTQYF.

For the CDR3, the DNA is TGCAGTGCTCAACAGGGGGCAGGTGACGAGCAGTACTTC. Translated, it gives CSAQQGAGDEQYF. The V and J genes are TRBV20-1 and TRBJ2-5; 9 bases line up with TRBD1. The J call may be faulty, since TRBJ2-7 better matches the DNA end. Germline CDR1 DFQATT, CDR2 SNEGSKA (reference sequence). This CDR3 contains 13 residues.

This clonotype was seen only a few times. V and J are TRBV6-6 and TRBJ2-5, with D tentatively TRBD2 (5 bases). Germline lookup yields CDR1 MNHNY and CDR2 SVGAGI (reference sequence). V lost 6 bases, J lost 8 bases, and 10 bases lay in between. This CDR3 region has 11 residues. The CDR3 here is CASSHAGTQYF. CDR3 coding DNA: TGTGCCAGCAGCCACGCGGGTACCCAGTACTTC.

V is TRBV4-1 and J is TRBJ2-7; D perhaps matches TRBD1 (5 bases). Trimming pared 0 bases from V and 7 bases from J, leaving 19 bases between. The CDR3 contains 16 residues. CDR1 and CDR2 (germline): MGHRA, YSYEKL. The chain's CDR3 is CASSQDLSRVDNEQYF. The CDR3 DNA follows: TGCGCCAGCAGCCAAGACTTATCCAGGGTGGACAATGAGCAGTACTTC.

The V and J genes are TRBV2 and TRBJ2-3; 8 bases agree with TRBD2. CDR1 and CDR2 (germline): SNHLY, FYNNEI. The CDR3 extends over 16 amino acids. V shed 2 bases and J 4 bases; nucleotides not matched to a gene: 8. The CDR3 DNA reads as TGTGCCAGCAGTGAAACCGTTAGCGGGGTGTCAGATACGCAGTATTTT. Its translation: CASSETVSGVSDTQYF.

In its sample, this clonotype was seen a few times. The rearrangement joins TRBV7-6 to TRBJ2-1, with 8 bases that match TRBD1. The CDR3 has 14 residues. The germline CDR1 and CDR2 sequences are SGHVS and FNYEAQ. J was trimmed by 9 bases and V by 5 bases; bases with no gene match: 9. CDR3 nucleotides: TGTGCCAGCAGCCCCCGTCAGGGGGCTTTTGAGCAGTTCTTC. The encoded protein is CASSPRQGAFEQFF.

This clonotype appeared once. V usage is TRBV11-2 and J usage is TRBJ2-3; TRBD1 or TRBD2 may be the D gene (5 bases each). Germline V gene data show CDR1 as SGHAT and CDR2 as FQNNGV. V lost 1 base to trimming and J lost 2 bases, with 13 bases between them. This CDR3 region has 16 residues. CDR3 nucleotide sequence: TGTGCCAGCAGCTTAGGGGTCGTCGGGACCACAGATACGCAGTATTTT. Translation gives CASSLGVVGTTDTQYF.

The chain recombines TRBV4-1 with TRBJ1-2; D may be TRBD1 (6 bases). Germline CDR1 MGHRA, CDR2 YSYEKL. Trimming took off 0 bases at V and 4 bases at J, with 18 bases between the two ends. The CDR3 consists of 17 residues. CDR3 in amino acids: CASSQEGAPYRLYGYTF. The DNA for the CDR3 is TGCGCCAGCAGCCAAGAGGGGGCCCCATACCGACTCTATGGCTACACCTTC.

The chain links TRBV24-1 to TRBJ2-5, with D perhaps assigned TRBD1 or TRBD2 (5 bases each). Trimming took 9 bases from V and 1 from J, leaving 14 bases between them. Looked up from germline, CDR1 is KGHDR and CDR2 is SFDVKD. The CDR3 extends over 14 amino acids. Written as DNA, the CDR3 is TGTGCCACCGGAGAGTCTGGGGGCCAAGAGACCCAGTACTTC. This sequence encodes CATGESGGQETQYF.

Comments on this clonotype: At one end, the junction sequence differs from germline, possibly due to a read error. The chain joins TRBV4-3 to TRBJ2-4; tentative D call: TRBD2 (7 bases). This CDR3 region has 18 residues. CDR1 and CDR2 (germline): LGHNA, YSLEER. Here the CDR3 DNA reads TGCGCCAGCAGCCAAGGCCAGGGAGGGGGTATAGCCGAAAACATTCAGTACTTC. Protein: CASSQGQGGGIAENIQYF.

The CDR3 loop reads CASSFREHNSPLHF. In nucleotides, the CDR3 is TGTGCCAGCAGTTTCCGGGAGCATAATTCACCCCTCCACTTT. The J gene is TRBJ1-6, the V gene TRBV28, with D uncertain. Trimming pared 3 bases from V and 5 bases from J, leaving 8 bases between. The CDR3 has 14 residues. Germline assignment: CDR1 MDHEN and CDR2 SYDVKM. The full variable domain, completed using reference TRBV28 and TRBJ1-6, is DVKVTQSSRYLVKRTGEKVFLECVQDMDHENMFWYRQDPGLGLRLIYFSYDVKMKEKGDIPEGYSVSREKKERFSLILESASTNQTSMYLCASSFREHNSPLHFGNGTRLTVT.